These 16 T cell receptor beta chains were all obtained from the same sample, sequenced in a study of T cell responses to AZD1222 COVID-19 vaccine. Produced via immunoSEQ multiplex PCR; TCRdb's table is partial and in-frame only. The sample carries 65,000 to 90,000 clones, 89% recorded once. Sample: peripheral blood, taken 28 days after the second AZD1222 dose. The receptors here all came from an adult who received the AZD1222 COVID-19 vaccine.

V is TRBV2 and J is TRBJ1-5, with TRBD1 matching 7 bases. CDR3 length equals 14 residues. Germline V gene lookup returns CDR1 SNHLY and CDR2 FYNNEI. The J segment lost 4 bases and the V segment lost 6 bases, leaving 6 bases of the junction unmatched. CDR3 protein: CASSPLTGNQPQHF. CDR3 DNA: TGTGCCAGCAGCCCCTTGACAGGGAATCAGCCCCAGCATTTT.

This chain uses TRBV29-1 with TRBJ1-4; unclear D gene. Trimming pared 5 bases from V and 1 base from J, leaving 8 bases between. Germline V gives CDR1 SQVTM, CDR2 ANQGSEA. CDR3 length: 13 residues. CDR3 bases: TGCAGCGTTTTCGGTGGAACTAATGAAAAACTGTTTTTT. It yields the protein CSVFGGTNEKLFF. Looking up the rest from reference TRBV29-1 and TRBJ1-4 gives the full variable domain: SAVISQKPSRDICQRGTSLTIQCQVDSQVTMMFWYRQQPGQSLTLIATANQGSEATYESGFVIDKFPISRPNLTFSTLTVSNMSPEDSSIYLCSVFGGTNEKLFFGSGTQLSVL.

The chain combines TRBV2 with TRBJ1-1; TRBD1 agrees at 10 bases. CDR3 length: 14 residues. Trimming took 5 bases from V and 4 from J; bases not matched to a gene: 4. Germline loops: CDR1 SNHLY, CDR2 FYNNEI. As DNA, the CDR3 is TGTGCCAGCAGTCTTTGGACAGGGGGCACTGAAGCTTTCTTT. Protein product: CASSLWTGGTEAFF. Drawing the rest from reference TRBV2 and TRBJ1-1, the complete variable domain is EPEVTQTPSHQVTQMGQEVILRCVPISNHLYFYWYRQILGQKVEFLVSFYNNEISEKSEIFDDQFSVERPDGSNFTLKIRSTKLEDSAMYFCASSLWTGGTEAFFGQGTRLTVV.

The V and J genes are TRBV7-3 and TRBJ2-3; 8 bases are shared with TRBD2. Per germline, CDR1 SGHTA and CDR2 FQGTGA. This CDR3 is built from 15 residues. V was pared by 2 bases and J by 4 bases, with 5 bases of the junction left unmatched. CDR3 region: CASSLAGGWADTQYF. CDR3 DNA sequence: TGTGCCAGCAGCTTAGCGGGAGGTTGGGCAGATACGCAGTATTTT.

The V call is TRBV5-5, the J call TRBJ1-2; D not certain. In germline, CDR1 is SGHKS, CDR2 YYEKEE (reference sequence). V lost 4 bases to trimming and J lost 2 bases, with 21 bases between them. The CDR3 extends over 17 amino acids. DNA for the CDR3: TGTGCCAGCAGCCCCCCGCCCCCTTTTTCCGTAAACTATGGCTACACCTTC. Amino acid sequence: CASSPPPPFSVNYGYTF.

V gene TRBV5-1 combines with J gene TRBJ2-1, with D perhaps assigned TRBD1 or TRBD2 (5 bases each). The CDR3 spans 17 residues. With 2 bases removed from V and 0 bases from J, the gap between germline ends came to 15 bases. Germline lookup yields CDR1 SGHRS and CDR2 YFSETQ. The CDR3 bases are TGCGCCAGCAGCTTTGGGCTTCTTGGGGGCTCCTACAATGAGCAGTTCTTC. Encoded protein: CASSFGLLGGSYNEQFF.

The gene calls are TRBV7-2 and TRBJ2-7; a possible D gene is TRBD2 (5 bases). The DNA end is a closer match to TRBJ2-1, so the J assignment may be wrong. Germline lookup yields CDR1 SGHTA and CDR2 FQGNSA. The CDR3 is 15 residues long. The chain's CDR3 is CASSLGPSGNNEQFF. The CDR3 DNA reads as TGTGCCAGCAGCCTAGGGCCAAGCGGAAACAATGAGCAGTTCTTC.

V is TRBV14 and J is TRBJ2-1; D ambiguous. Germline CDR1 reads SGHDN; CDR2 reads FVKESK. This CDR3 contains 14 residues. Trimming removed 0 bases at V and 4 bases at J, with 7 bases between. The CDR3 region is CASSQEARYNEQFF. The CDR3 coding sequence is TGTGCCAGCAGCCAAGAGGCACGGTACAATGAGCAGTTCTTC.

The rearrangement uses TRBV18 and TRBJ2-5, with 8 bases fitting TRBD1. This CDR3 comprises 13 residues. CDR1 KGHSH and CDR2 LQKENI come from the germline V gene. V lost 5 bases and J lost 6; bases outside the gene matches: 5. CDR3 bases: TGTGCCAGCTCATCGGACAGGGTAAAGACCCAGTACTTC. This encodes CASSSDRVKTQYF.

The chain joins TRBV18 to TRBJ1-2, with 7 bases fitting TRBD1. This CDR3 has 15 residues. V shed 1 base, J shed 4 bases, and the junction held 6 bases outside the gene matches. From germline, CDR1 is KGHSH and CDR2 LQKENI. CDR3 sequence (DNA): TGTGCCAGCTCACCACAGGGGGCCCTGGGCTATGGCTACACCTTC. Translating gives CASSPQGALGYGYTF.

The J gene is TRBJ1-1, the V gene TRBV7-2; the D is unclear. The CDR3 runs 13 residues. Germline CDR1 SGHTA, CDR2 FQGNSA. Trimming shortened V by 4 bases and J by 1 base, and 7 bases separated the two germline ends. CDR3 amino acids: CASSSWGNTEAFF. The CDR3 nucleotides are TGTGCCAGCAGCTCCTGGGGGAACACTGAAGCTTTCTTT.

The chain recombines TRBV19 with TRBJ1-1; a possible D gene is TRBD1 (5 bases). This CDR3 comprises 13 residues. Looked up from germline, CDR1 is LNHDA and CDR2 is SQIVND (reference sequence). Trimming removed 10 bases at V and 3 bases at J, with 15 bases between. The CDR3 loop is CATSLGVYTEAFF. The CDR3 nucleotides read TGTGCCACCTCATTGGGGGTGTACACTGAAGCTTTCTTT.

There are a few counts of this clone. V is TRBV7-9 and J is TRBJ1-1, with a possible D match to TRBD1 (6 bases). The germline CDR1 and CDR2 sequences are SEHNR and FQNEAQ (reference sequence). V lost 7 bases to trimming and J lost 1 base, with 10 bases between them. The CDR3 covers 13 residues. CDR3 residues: CASIPTGNTEAFF. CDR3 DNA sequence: TGTGCCAGCATCCCGACAGGGAACACTGAAGCTTTCTTT.

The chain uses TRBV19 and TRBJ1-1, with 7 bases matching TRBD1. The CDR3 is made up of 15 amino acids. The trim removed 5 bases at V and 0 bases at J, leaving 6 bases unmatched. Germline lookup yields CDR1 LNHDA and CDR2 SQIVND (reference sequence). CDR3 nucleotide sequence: TGTGCCAGTAGTGTACTAGGGACAGTGAACACTGAAGCTTTCTTT. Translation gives CASSVLGTVNTEAFF. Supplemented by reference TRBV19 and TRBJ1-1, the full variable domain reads DGGITQSPKYLFRKEGQNVTLSCEQNLNHDAMYWYRQDPGQGLRLIYYSQIVNDFQKGDIAEGYSVSREKKESFPLTVTSAQKNPTAFYLCASSVLGTVNTEAFFGQGTRLTVV.

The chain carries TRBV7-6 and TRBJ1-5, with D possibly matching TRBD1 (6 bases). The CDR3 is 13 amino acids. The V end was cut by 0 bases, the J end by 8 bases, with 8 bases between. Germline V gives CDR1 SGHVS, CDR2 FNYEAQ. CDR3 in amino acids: CASSLAGGEPQHF. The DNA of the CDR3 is TGTGCCAGCAGCTTAGCAGGGGGGGAGCCCCAGCATTTT.

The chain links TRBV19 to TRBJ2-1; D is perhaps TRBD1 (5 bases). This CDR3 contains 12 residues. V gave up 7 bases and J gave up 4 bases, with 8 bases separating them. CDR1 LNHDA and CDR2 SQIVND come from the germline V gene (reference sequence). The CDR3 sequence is CASNSGYNEQFF. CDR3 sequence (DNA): TGTGCCAGTAACTCAGGGTACAATGAGCAGTTCTTC.